The TCR beta chain under discussion was sequenced for a study of blood T cells in healthy people across ages. Study overall: Per two T cells, template switching captured roughly one barcoded beta molecule. General observations from the study: Compared with aged donors, long-lived donors showed fewer expanded clones, suggesting selection. The study lacked donor CMV status, which possibly confounded expanded clonotype changes.

This clonotype was seen a handful of times. Its antigen is unidentified. Sample-barcoded 5' priming and a J-beta primer mix drove a second PCR of about 6 to 12 cycles. Unique molecular identifiers of 12 random nucleotides labeled each cDNA. TCRdb used MiXCR to reprocess the 5' RACE reads, holding one entry per CDR3 protein. The sample consists of some 1.5 million distinct CDR3 sequences, approximately 30% of them appearing once. Per the germline V gene, CDR1 is LGHNA and CDR2 is YSLEER. The CDR3 has 18 amino acids. Trimming took 4 bases from V and 5 from J; bases not matched to a gene: 12. V is TRBV4-3 and J is TRBJ2-3; TRBD2 matches at 13 bases. Sequenced input: blood. This TCR came from a woman in her twenties or thirties in good health. The CDR3 coding sequence is TGCGCCAGCAGCCGAAGACTAGCGGGAGGAGGCTCTCTAGATACGCAGTATTTT. It specifies CASSRRLAGGGSLDTQYF.